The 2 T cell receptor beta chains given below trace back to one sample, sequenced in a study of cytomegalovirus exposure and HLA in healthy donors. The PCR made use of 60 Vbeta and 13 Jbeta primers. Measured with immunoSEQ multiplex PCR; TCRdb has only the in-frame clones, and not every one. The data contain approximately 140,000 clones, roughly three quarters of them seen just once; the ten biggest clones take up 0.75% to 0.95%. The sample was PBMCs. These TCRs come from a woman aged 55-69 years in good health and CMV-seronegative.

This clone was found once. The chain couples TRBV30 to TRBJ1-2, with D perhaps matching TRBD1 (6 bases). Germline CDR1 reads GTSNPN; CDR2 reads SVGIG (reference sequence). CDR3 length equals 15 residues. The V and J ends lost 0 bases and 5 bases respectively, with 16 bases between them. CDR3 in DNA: TGTGCCTGGAGTGTACGGCGGGGGCTCCCTTATGGCTACACCTTC. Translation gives CAWSVRRGLPYGYTF.

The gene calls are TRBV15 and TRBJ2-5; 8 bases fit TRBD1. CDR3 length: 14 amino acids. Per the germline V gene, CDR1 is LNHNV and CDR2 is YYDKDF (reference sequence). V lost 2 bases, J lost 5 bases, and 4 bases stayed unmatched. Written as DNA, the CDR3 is TGTGCCACCAGCAGATCTCGACAGGGGGAGACCCAGTACTTC. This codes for CATSRSRQGETQYF.